This TCR beta chain comes out of a study of OX40 agonist ivuxolimab in advanced cancers. About the study: From 23 to 79 years was the age range, with a mean of roughly 64 years, and over 80% were male.

Sequencing was performed with immunoSEQ multiplex PCR; in TCRdb, only in-frame clones are kept and a portion is missing. The table lists tens of thousands of clones, under 85% of them singletons. Cycle 7 day 1, cycle 4 day 1, and baseline were the timepoints at which blood was sampled. Per the germline V gene, CDR1 is MNHEY and CDR2 is SVGAGI. This CDR3 is built from 15 residues. V lost 2 bases and J 3 bases, leaving 11 bases between the germline ends. This sequence was found in an adult with an advanced solid tumor such as melanoma, head and neck, liver or kidney cancer. Source: CD4+ or CD8+ T cells sorted from blood, taken in a trial of the OX40 agonist ivuxolimab. The chain recombines TRBV6-5 with TRBJ2-4; TRBD1 or TRBD2 may be the D gene (5 bases each). The DNA for the CDR3 is TGTGCCAGCAGTTACGGGACCCTGGGCAAAAACATTCAGTACTTC. It yields the protein CASSYGTLGKNIQYF.